These 8 T cell receptor beta chains were all obtained from the same sample, sequenced in a study of beta chain features in type 1 diabetes. Reverse transcribing all isolated RNA meant expressed TCRB transcripts were sequenced. Generated by immunoSEQ multiplex PCR, the TCRdb table keeps only in-frame clones and is missing some. The table shows roughly 240,000 clones, with roughly 15% occurring only once. The sequencing sample was made of naive CD4+ T cells from blood. The receptors stem from a woman in her thirties or forties in good health.

The chain joins TRBV7-8 to TRBJ1-1; D is possibly TRBD1 (6 bases). Germline CDR1 SGHVS, CDR2 FQNEAQ. V lost 5 bases and J lost 1, with 14 bases in between. This CDR3 region has 15 residues. CDR3 in DNA: TGTGCCAGCAGCCCGAAGCGGACAGAGAACACTGAAGCTTTCTTT. This sequence encodes CASSPKRTENTEAFF.

This clone appeared a few times. This rearrangement joins TRBV9 to TRBJ2-2; 15 bases align to TRBD2. V trimming: 3 bases; J trimming: 0 bases; junction bases outside the gene matches: 6. Germline CDR1 is SGDLS and CDR2 is YYNGEE. CDR3 length equals 19 residues. The DNA for the CDR3 is TGTGCCAGCAGCGCCCGCGGACTAGCGGGGGGGCCGAACACCGGGGAGCTGTTTTTT. Its protein product is CASSARGLAGGPNTGELFF.

V is TRBV7-2 and J is TRBJ1-2; D might be TRBD1 (6 bases). Trimming removed 8 bases at V and 4 bases at J, with 14 bases between. CDR1 is SGHTA and CDR2 is FQGNSA in the germline V gene. The CDR3 loop spans 13 amino acids. CDR3 bases: TGTGCCAGCTTTTCCCCAGGGGCCTATGGCTACACCTTC. This translates into CASFSPGAYGYTF.

This clone was recorded a few times. V and J are TRBV29-1 and TRBJ2-7; 8 bases line up with TRBD1. V lost 7 bases, J lost 1 base, and 6 bases stayed unmatched. The CDR3 extends over 13 amino acids. CDR1 is SQVTM and CDR2 is ANQGSEA in the germline V gene. DNA of the CDR3: TGCAGCGCCCAGGGGGCGAAGTCCTACGAGCAGTACTTC. This codes for CSAQGAKSYEQYF.

This clone was observed a handful of times. The chain couples TRBV7-2 to TRBJ2-3; D is perhaps TRBD2 (6 bases). Trimming took 5 bases from V and 1 from J, leaving 16 bases between them. The CDR3 contains 16 residues. From germline, CDR1 is SGHTA and CDR2 FQGNSA. The CDR3 region has the DNA TGTGCCAGCAGCCCGCCGCCATGGGGGGGCACAGATACGCAGTATTTT. As protein: CASSPPPWGGTDTQYF.

The chain combines TRBV6-5 with TRBJ1-1, with TRBD1 matching 9 bases. The CDR3 is 16 residues long. Germline CDR1 is MNHEY and CDR2 is SVGAGI. V lost 2 bases, J lost 3 bases, and 7 bases stayed unmatched. The chain's CDR3 is CASSYHRGLLYTEAFF. CDR3 nucleotides: TGTGCCAGCAGTTACCACAGGGGGCTGTTGTACACTGAAGCTTTCTTT.

This clone occurred a few times. The chain is built from TRBV7-9 and TRBJ1-5, with TRBD1 as a possible D gene (5 bases). This CDR3 has 19 residues. Per germline, CDR1 SEHNR and CDR2 FQNEAQ (reference sequence). V lost 0 bases and J 0 bases, leaving 18 bases between the germline ends. The CDR3 DNA reads as TGTGCCAGCAGCTTAGCATCAGGGAAAGTTGGATTTAGCAATCAGCCCCAGCATTTT. Its translation is CASSLASGKVGFSNQPQHF. The entire variable domain, with the rest obtained from reference TRBV7-9 and TRBJ1-5, is as follows: DTGVSQNPRHKITKRGQNVTFRCDPISEHNRLYWYRQTLGQGPEFLTYFQNEAQLEKSRLLSDRFSAERPKGSFSTLEIQRTEQGDSAMYLCASSLASGKVGFSNQPQHFGDGTRLSIL.

This clone was seen a few times. This chain joins TRBV19 and TRBJ1-5; possible D gene TRBD1, 5 bases. The CDR3 totals 14 residues. The germline V gene encodes CDR1 LNHDA and CDR2 SQIVND (reference sequence). Deletions cut 5 bases from V and 4 bases from J, with 12 bases between. The CDR3 DNA reads as TGTGCCAGTAGTGCCGCAGACAGAAATCAGCCCCAGCATTTT. This encodes CASSAADRNQPQHF.